This entry is about one T cell receptor (beta chain). Its binding antigen is unknown. Base quality data are lacking; no much larger clone is found one base away. The sample belongs to a study of blood T cell repertoires in COVID-19 (dated by TCRdb to the early 2020s). About the full investigation: Samples covering the acute and convalescent phases of COVID-19 were provided by collaborators in the United States, Italy and Spain. The prospective study material was composed of cDNA or gDNA derived from T cells, B-cell-depleted T cells, or PBMCs. Subjects who had been exposed to COVID-19, were actively infected with it, or had recovered from it provided the deeply sampled blood TCRbeta repertoires that made up the dataset. A freely available public database, intended as a resource for researchers studying the immune response to SARS-CoV-2, is where the repertoires were released. Samples were obtained from the ongoing ImmuneRACE study (first 160 participants) and from 1,254 subjects provided by 6 global collaborators. The sample metadata nearly always contained a de-identified subject ID, COVID-19 status, age in years and sex. Where HLA class I and class II types were available, the types were taken from metadata supplied by the sample provider, not from assay-based typing.

The immunoSEQ Assay, a bias-controlled multiplex PCR, was used to amplify TCRbeta CDR3 regions from genomic DNA. Turning to the authors' computational methods: Within the assay, amplification of reference gene primers was used to estimate how many nucleated cells each sample contained. To quantify the absolute abundance of each unique TCRbeta CDR3 rearrangement, sequence reads were collapsed and filtered. Productive Simpson clonality was computed per sample as the square root of Simpson's diversity index over productive rearrangements. TCRdb re-hosts the immuneACCESS table, in-frame sequences only. Its copies lack some clones; in the studies checked, an unresolved V gene accounts for under half of them, and the cause for the rest is not known. From that table come the V and J calls and clone size; the DNA was used to work out D and trimming. Here the sample has under 350,000 clones; approximately 83% occur a single time. The ten largest clones add up to roughly 9.4% of the sample.

Another Seattle source contributed samples from volunteer blood donors who had recovered from COVID-19. Whole blood was collected in K2EDTA tubes by collaborating institutions according to the institutions' own protocols. For TCRbeta analysis, collaborator samples were shipped as frozen whole blood, as isolated PBMCs, or as DNA extracted from either sample type. Trimmed from V: 2 bases; trimmed from J: 2 bases; junction bases lacking a gene match: 6. The CDR3 numbers 16 residues from cysteine through phenylalanine. Only the CDR3 portion is preserved as DNA: 48 bases, with reading frame beginning at the first base. The germline V gene specifies SNHLY as CDR1 and FYNNEI as CDR2. Overall study results and their limits: How much clinical and demographic metadata was included differed by source and by participant, and the metadata was provided uncurated.

Source material: peripheral blood. The sequence links TRBV2 to TRBJ1-3; 7 central nucleotides agree with TRBD1. The clonotype comes from a woman aged 45-60 years who had recovered from COVID-19. The bases read TGTGCCAGCAGTGAACTCCACAGGGGTGCTGGAAACACCATATATTTT. The resulting protein is CASSELHRGAGNTIYF.